This T cell receptor beta chain was captured in a study of Graves' ophthalmopathy and Graves' hyperthyroidism. Many counts were recorded for this clonotype. What it binds is unknown. Study-level points and caveats: Clonotypes were expanded in thyroid at above 0.001 frequency, and most also appeared in blood. Ophthalmopathy was separated from stable hyperthyroidism by a 13-signature model with over 85% sensitivity and roughly 81% specificity.

Germline assignment: CDR1 SGHTA and CDR2 FQGTGA. This CDR3 spans 13 amino acids. The V and J ends lost 1 base and 4 bases respectively, with 7 bases between them. RNA transcripts were the template, and TCR beta CDR3 regions were amplified from them. Second-round multiplex PCR followed a first-round RT-PCR using HTBI primers. TCRdb itself ran the multiplex PCR reads through MiXCR, one entry per CDR3 protein. The sample carries roughly 300,000 distinct CDR3 sequences, about a sixth recorded once. Exclusion criteria comprised other autoimmune diseases, uncontrolled infections, pregnancy or lactation in patients. As diagnostic evidence, clinical symptoms, serum thyroxine, TRAb, thyroid ultrasound and orbital computed tomography were relied upon.

The specimen sequenced was peripheral blood. The chain combines TRBV7-3 with TRBJ1-1; D not resolved. This TCR was recovered from an adult man with Graves' ophthalmopathy. The CDR3 region has the DNA TGTGCCAGCAGCTTAATTTCTCGCACTGAAGCTTTCTTT. This sequence encodes CASSLISRTEAFF.